These 26 T cell receptor beta chains originate from one sample sequenced in a study of cytomegalovirus exposure and HLA in healthy donors (dated by TCRdb to about 2017). Libraries came from the immunoSEQ multiplex PCR assay. For the multiplex PCR, a mixture combining 60 forward primers for TCR Vbeta segments and 13 reverse primers for TCR Jbeta segments was used. TCRdb stores this immuneACCESS table with in-frame sequences only. Part of the clones is absent; in the studies checked, under half of the shortfall reflects unresolved V genes, and no reason is known for the rest. This sample lists some 180,000 clones; around three quarters were detected once. Roughly 2.5% of the sample comes from the top ten. The sample comprised PBMCs. The receptors come from a woman in her twenties or thirties in good health and CMV-seropositive.

The rearrangement links TRBV2 to TRBJ2-7, with D possibly TRBD1 on 5 matching bases. Trimming took 0 bases from V and 0 from J, leaving 6 bases between them. CDR1 and CDR2 (germline): SNHLY, FYNNEI. The CDR3 totals 14 residues. CDR3 region: CASSEARVSYEQYF. The DNA for the CDR3 is TGTGCCAGCAGTGAAGCCAGGGTCTCCTACGAGCAGTACTTC.

The CDR3 here is CASTTGQGRTEAFF. The CDR3 DNA reads TGTGCCAGCACCACGGGACAGGGGCGCACTGAAGCTTTCTTT. This chain joins TRBV28 and TRBJ1-1, with 10 bases fitting TRBD1. Per germline, CDR1 MDHEN and CDR2 SYDVKM. This CDR3 region has 14 residues. V lost 7 bases to trimming and J lost 4 bases; unmatched junction nucleotides: 6.

The CDR3 DNA reads as TGTGCCAGCAGCCCCAGGCTGGTCAGGGATGGCTACACCTTC. This encodes CASSPRLVRDGYTF. The chain carries TRBV7-2 and TRBJ1-2; tentative D call: TRBD1 (5 bases). Germline V gene data show CDR1 as SGHTA and CDR2 as FQGNSA. This CDR3 has 14 amino acids. V shed 5 bases and J shed 6 bases, with 16 bases lying between them.

The chain couples TRBV7-2 to TRBJ2-2; tentative D call: TRBD1 (6 bases). Per the germline V gene, CDR1 is SGHTA and CDR2 is FQGNSA. Trimming cost V 4 bases and J 4 bases, with 13 bases left between them. This CDR3 comprises 15 residues. Here the CDR3 DNA reads TGTGCCAGCAGCTCCTCCGGGACATTCACCGGGGAGCTGTTTTTT. Translating it yields CASSSSGTFTGELFF.

CDR3 amino acids: CASSYQDTPTYEQYF. DNA for the CDR3: TGTGCCAGCAGTTACCAGGACACCCCTACCTACGAGCAGTACTTC. The chain couples TRBV6-5 to TRBJ2-7; the D gene is possibly TRBD1 (5 bases). The CDR3 sequence is 15 residues long. Trimming removed 2 bases from V and 2 bases from J, with 13 bases in between. The V gene's germline CDR1 is MNHEY and CDR2 SVGAGI.

The genes are TRBV19 and TRBJ1-2, with D possibly being TRBD1 (6 bases). V was clipped by 3 bases and J by 6 bases, with 11 bases between them. Germline CDR1 is LNHDA and CDR2 is SQIVND (reference sequence). This CDR3 has 13 amino acids. CDR3 protein: CASSISGGDGYTF. The CDR3 DNA sequence: TGTGCCAGTAGTATCTCTGGGGGCGATGGCTACACCTTC.

The chain employs TRBV4-3 and TRBJ2-5; D possibly corresponds to TRBD1 (6 bases). This CDR3 region has 15 residues. Germline V lookup: CDR1 LGHNA, CDR2 YSLEER. Trimming pared 0 bases from V and 4 bases from J, leaving 12 bases between. The CDR3 nucleotides are TGCGCCAGCAGCCAAGACAGGGGATGGAGAGAGACCCAGTACTTC. Translating it yields CASSQDRGWRETQYF.

The chain employs TRBV5-1 and TRBJ2-7, with no clear D. The germline V gene has CDR1 SGHRS and CDR2 YFSETQ. The CDR3 length is 15 residues. Trimming stripped 4 bases from V and 3 bases from J, with 17 bases between. For the CDR3, the DNA is TGCGCCAGCAGCGTGTCACAGCCGCCGAACTACGAGCAGTACTTC. Translated: CASSVSQPPNYEQYF.

V usage is TRBV19 and J usage is TRBJ1-5, with TRBD1 as a possible D gene (6 bases). The CDR3 has 15 residues. The germline V gene has CDR1 LNHDA and CDR2 SQIVND (reference sequence). V dropped 9 bases and J dropped 1 base, with 16 bases sitting between them. The CDR3 DNA follows: TGTGCCAGAGGGGACCTGACAGGAAGCAATCAGCCCCAGCATTTT. It specifies CARGDLTGSNQPQHF.

V usage is TRBV4-3 and J usage is TRBJ1-4; D unclear. Deletions cut 0 bases from V and 7 bases from J, with 9 bases between. The germline gives CDR1 LGHNA, CDR2 YSLEER. The CDR3 is made up of 14 amino acids. CDR3 sequence: CASSQDVVREKLFF. CDR3 sequence (DNA): TGCGCCAGCAGCCAAGATGTTGTGCGTGAAAAACTGTTTTTT.

V and J are TRBV6-5 and TRBJ1-1; possibly TRBD1 for D (6 bases). The CDR3 is made up of 13 amino acids. CDR1 is MNHEY, CDR2 SVGAGI, per germline. V was shortened by 6 bases and J by 4 bases, with 12 bases between the two germline ends. Here the CDR3 DNA reads TGTGCCAGCAGCCGGGGGGCCAGCACTGAAGCTTTCTTT. Translating it yields CASSRGASTEAFF.

This chain's CDR3 is CASSISGQPETQYF. In DNA, the CDR3 is TGTGCCAGTAGTATATCGGGACAGCCGGAGACCCAGTACTTC. The J gene is TRBJ2-5, the V gene TRBV19; 7 bases agree with TRBD1. Per germline, CDR1 LNHDA and CDR2 SQIVND (reference sequence). V dropped 2 bases and J dropped 5; count of bases not matched to a gene: 5. The CDR3 runs to 14 residues. Based on the CDR3 plus reference TRBV19 and TRBJ2-5, the full variable domain is DGGITQSPKYLFRKEGQNVTLSCEQNLNHDAMYWYRQDPGQGLRLIYYSQIVNDFQKGDIAEGYSVSREKKESFPLTVTSAQKNPTAFYLCASSISGQPETQYFGPGTRLLVL.

The V and J genes are TRBV19 and TRBJ2-7, with TRBD2 identical over 9 bases. Trimming removed 5 bases from V and 1 base from J; junction bases left unmatched: 6. The CDR3 loop spans 15 amino acids. Germline V gene sequence: CDR1 LNHDA, CDR2 SQIVND (reference sequence). The CDR3 sequence: CASSPERGASYEQYF. In nucleotides, the CDR3 is TGTGCCAGTAGTCCTGAGCGGGGGGCTTCCTACGAGCAGTACTTC.

This chain joins TRBV11-2 and TRBJ2-1; 9 nucleotides align to TRBD2. Looked up from germline, CDR1 is SGHAT and CDR2 is FQNNGV. Trimming removed 4 bases from V and 8 bases from J; junction bases left unmatched: 9. The CDR3 extends over 15 amino acids. The CDR3 here is CASSSPQRGVYEQFF. The CDR3, as DNA: TGTGCCAGCAGCTCCCCCCAGCGGGGGGTTTATGAGCAGTTCTTC.

The J gene is TRBJ2-3, the V gene TRBV4-2; TRBD2 might be the D (5 bases). The germline CDR1 and CDR2 sequences are LGHNA and YNFKEQ. The CDR3 has 17 amino acids. V was clipped by 5 bases and J by 4 bases, with 22 bases between them. As DNA, the CDR3 is TGTGCCAGCAGCAAAGCTGGGAGCGGAATAACGTCAGATACGCAGTATTTT. Its protein is CASSKAGSGITSDTQYF.

The chain couples TRBV29-1 to TRBJ2-2; D gene ambiguous. Deletions cut 4 bases from V and 1 base from J, with 4 bases between. This CDR3 has 12 residues. From germline, CDR1 is SQVTM and CDR2 ANQGSEA. The CDR3 DNA is TGCAGCGTTGGACAGAACACCGGGGAGCTGTTTTTT. Protein product: CSVGQNTGELFF.

The rearrangement links TRBV27 to TRBJ2-7; 8 nucleotides line up with TRBD1. There are 16 residues in the CDR3. The junction had 13 bases not matched to a gene; V was cut back by 3 bases and J by 6 bases. CDR1 MNHEY and CDR2 SMNVEV come from the germline V gene (reference sequence). CDR3 nucleotides: TGTGCCAGCAGTTTCCGACAGGGGTGGTTGAGGGGCGAGCAGTACTTC. Residues: CASSFRQGWLRGEQYF.

J is TRBJ1-4 and V is TRBV7-9; D unresolved. Germline V gene lookup returns CDR1 SEHNR and CDR2 FQNEAQ (reference sequence). The length of the CDR3 is 16 residues. The germline V and J ends were trimmed by 5 bases and 7 bases, with 20 bases remaining between them. The CDR3 DNA follows: TGTGCCAGCAGCCCGGCCCCGACTTCCCTGCCTGAAAAACTGTTTTTT. This encodes CASSPAPTSLPEKLFF.

This chain connects TRBV10-3 to TRBJ2-7; 13 bases are shared with TRBD2. Trimming cost V 2 bases and J 13 bases; bases outside gene matches: 2. The CDR3 spans 12 residues. Per the germline V gene, CDR1 is ENHRY and CDR2 is SYGVKD. CDR3 residues: CAISEGLAGVYF. CDR3 in DNA: TGTGCCATCAGTGAGGGACTAGCGGGGGTTTACTTC.

The chain is built from TRBV11-2 and TRBJ2-2; tentatively, D is TRBD2 (5 bases). The CDR3 loop spans 14 amino acids. Germline-derived CDR1 and CDR2 are SGHAT and FQNNGV. V lost 6 bases to trimming and J lost 4 bases, with 12 bases between them. CDR3 sequence: CASRSRGSTGELFF. Here the CDR3 DNA reads TGTGCCAGCAGGTCCCGGGGTAGCACCGGGGAGCTGTTTTTT.

The CDR3 spells CASSVGGGSGSYNEQFF. The CDR3 bases are TGTGCCAGCAGCGTGGGCGGGGGGTCCGGCTCCTACAATGAGCAGTTCTTC. This chain connects TRBV9 to TRBJ2-1, with TRBD2 matching 8 bases. V lost 2 bases and J lost 0; bases outside the gene matches: 7. The CDR3 is made up of 17 amino acids. Germline loops: CDR1 SGDLS, CDR2 YYNGEE.

This clone was recorded once. CDR3 in DNA: TGTGCCAGCAGTTACCAACTAGCGGACAATGAGCAGTTCTTC. This encodes CASSYQLADNEQFF. The V gene is TRBV6-5, the J gene TRBJ2-1; 8 nucleotides agree with TRBD2. With 2 bases clipped from V and 5 bases from J, the junction kept 2 bases outside the gene matches. Germline loops: CDR1 MNHEY, CDR2 SVGAGI. The CDR3 runs 14 residues.

This clone was detected once. The V and J genes are TRBV1 and TRBJ2-3; the D call TRBD1 from the table was never checked on the DNA. TRBV1 is listed as a pseudogene. The CDR3 totals 15 residues. Here the CDR3 reads CTSSQDLQGTDTQYF. Written as DNA, the CDR3 is TGCACCAGCAGCCAAGATTTACAGGGCACAGATACGCAGTATTTT.

V is TRBV5-1 and J is TRBJ1-3; D is undetermined. Trimming stripped 5 bases from V and 0 bases from J, with 12 bases between. The CDR3 extends over 15 amino acids. The germline V gene encodes CDR1 SGHRS and CDR2 YFSETQ. CDR3 bases: TGCGCCAGCAGGGCGGGGTTACCCTCTGGAAACACCATATATTTT. This translates into CASRAGLPSGNTIYF.

This clone was counted only a few times. The rearrangement uses TRBV6-5 and TRBJ2-3, with 9 bases identical to TRBD2. V lost 2 bases to trimming and J lost 0 bases; unmatched junction nucleotides: 3. The CDR3 consists of 16 residues. Germline V lookup: CDR1 MNHEY, CDR2 SVGAGI. For the CDR3, the DNA is TGTGCCAGCAGTTACGGGCTAGCGGGGAGCACAGATACGCAGTATTTT. Its protein product is CASSYGLAGSTDTQYF.

This clone appeared a few times. This chain uses TRBV9 with TRBJ2-3, with 12 bases identical to TRBD2. Per the germline V gene, CDR1 is SGDLS and CDR2 is YYNGEE. The junction had 1 base not matched to a gene; V was cut back by 0 bases and J by 5 bases. The CDR3 is 15 residues long. CDR3 amino acids: CASSVGLAGVDTQYF. In DNA form, the CDR3 reads TGTGCCAGCAGCGTAGGACTAGCGGGGGTAGATACGCAGTATTTT.